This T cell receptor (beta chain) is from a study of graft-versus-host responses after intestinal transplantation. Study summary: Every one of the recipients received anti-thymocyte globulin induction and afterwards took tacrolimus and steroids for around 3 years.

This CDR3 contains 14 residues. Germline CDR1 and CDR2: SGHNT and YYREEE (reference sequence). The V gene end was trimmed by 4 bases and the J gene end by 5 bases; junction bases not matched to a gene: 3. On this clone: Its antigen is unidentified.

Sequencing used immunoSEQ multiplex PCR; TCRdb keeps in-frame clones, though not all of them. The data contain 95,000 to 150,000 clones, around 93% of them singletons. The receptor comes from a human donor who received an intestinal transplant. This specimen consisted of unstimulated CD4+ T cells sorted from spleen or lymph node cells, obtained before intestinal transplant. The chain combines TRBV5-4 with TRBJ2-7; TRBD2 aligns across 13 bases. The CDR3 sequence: CASSQGLAGNEQYF. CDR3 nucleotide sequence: TGTGCCAGCAGCCAGGGACTAGCGGGGAACGAGCAGTACTTC. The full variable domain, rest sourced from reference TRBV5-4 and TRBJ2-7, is ETGVTQSPTHLIKTRGQQVTLRCSSQSGHNTVSWYQQALGQGPQFIFQYYREEENGRGNFPPRFSGLQFPNYSSELNVNALELDDSALYLCASSQGLAGNEQYFGPGTRLTVT.